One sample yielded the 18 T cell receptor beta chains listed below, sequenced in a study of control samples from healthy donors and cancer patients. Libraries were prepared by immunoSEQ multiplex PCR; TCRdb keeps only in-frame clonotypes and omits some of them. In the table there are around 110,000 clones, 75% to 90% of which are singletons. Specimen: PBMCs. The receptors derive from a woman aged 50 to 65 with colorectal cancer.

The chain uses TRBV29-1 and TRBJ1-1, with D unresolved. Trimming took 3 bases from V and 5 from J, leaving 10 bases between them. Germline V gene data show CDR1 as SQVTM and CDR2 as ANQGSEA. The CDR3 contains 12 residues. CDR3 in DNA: TGCAGCGTTGATACGGGTGGGACTGAAGCTTTCTTT. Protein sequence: CSVDTGGTEAFF. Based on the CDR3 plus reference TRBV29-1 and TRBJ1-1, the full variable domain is SAVISQKPSRDICQRGTSLTIQCQVDSQVTMMFWYRQQPGQSLTLIATANQGSEATYESGFVIDKFPISRPNLTFSTLTVSNMSPEDSSIYLCSVDTGGTEAFFGQGTRLTVV.

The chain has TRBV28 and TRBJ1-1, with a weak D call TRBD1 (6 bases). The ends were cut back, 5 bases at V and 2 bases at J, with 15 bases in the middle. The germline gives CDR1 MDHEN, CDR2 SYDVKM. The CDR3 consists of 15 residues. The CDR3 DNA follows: TGTGCCAGCAGTCAAAGGGGGGGGATAAACACTGAAGCTTTCTTT. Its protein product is CASSQRGGINTEAFF. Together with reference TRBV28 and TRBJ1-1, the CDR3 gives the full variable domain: DVKVTQSSRYLVKRTGEKVFLECVQDMDHENMFWYRQDPGLGLRLIYFSYDVKMKEKGDIPEGYSVSREKKERFSLILESASTNQTSMYLCASSQRGGINTEAFFGQGTRLTVV.

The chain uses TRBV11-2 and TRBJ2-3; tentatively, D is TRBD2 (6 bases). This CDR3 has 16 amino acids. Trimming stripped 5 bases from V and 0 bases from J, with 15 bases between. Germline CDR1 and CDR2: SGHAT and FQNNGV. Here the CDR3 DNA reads TGTGCCAGCAGCCCACTGGGGCGGGGAAGCACAGATACGCAGTATTTT. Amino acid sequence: CASSPLGRGSTDTQYF.

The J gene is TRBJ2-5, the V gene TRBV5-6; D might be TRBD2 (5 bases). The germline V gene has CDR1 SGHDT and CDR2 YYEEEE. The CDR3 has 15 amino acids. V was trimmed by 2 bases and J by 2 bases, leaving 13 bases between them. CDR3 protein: CASSFLFGVQETQYF. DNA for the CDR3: TGTGCCAGCAGCTTTCTGTTCGGGGTTCAAGAGACCCAGTACTTC.

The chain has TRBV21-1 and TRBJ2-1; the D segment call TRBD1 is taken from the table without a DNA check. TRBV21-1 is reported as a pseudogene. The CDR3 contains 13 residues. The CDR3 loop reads CASSKGPYNEQFF. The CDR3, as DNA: TGTGCCAGCAGCAAAGGGCCGTACAATGAGCAGTTCTTC.

The CDR3 loop is CASSLARGGGEKLFF. The CDR3 nucleotides are TGTGCCAGCAGCTTGGCAAGGGGCGGAGGTGAAAAACTGTTTTTT. V usage is TRBV5-4 and J usage is TRBJ1-4, with a possible D match to TRBD1 (5 bases). Germline loops: CDR1 SGHNT, CDR2 YYREEE (reference sequence). V was shortened by 0 bases and J by 7 bases, with 13 bases between the two germline ends. The CDR3 extends over 15 amino acids.

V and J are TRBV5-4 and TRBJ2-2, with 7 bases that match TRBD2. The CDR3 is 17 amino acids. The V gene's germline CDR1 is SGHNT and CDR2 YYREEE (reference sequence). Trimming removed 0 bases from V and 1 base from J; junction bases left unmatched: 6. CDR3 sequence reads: CASSLGARGRNTGELFF. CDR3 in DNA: TGTGCCAGCAGCTTGGGGGCTCGCGGGAGGAACACCGGGGAGCTGTTTTTT.

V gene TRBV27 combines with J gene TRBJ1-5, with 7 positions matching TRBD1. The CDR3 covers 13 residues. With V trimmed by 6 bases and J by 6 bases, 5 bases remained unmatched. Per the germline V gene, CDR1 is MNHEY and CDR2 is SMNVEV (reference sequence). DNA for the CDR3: TGTGCCAGCAGCGACAGGGCAAGTCAGCCCCAGCATTTT. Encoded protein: CASSDRASQPQHF.

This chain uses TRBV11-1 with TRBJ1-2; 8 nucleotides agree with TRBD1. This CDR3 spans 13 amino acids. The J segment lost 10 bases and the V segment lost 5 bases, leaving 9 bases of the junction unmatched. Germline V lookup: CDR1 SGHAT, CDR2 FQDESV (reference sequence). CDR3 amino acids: CASSPDRGWYYTF. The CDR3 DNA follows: TGTGCCAGCAGCCCCGACAGGGGTTGGTACTACACCTTC.

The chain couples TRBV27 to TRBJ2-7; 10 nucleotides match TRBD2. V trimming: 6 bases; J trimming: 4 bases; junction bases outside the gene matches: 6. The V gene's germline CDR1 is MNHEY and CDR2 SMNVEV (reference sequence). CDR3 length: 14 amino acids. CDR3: CASSYGTSVYEQYF. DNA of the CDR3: TGTGCCAGCAGCTACGGGACTAGCGTTTACGAGCAGTACTTC.

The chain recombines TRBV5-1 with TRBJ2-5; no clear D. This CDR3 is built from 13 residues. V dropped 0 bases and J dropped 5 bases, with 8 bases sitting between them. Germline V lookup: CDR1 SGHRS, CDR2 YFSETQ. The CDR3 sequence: CASSLAQKETQYF. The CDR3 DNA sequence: TGCGCCAGCAGCTTGGCCCAAAAGGAGACCCAGTACTTC.

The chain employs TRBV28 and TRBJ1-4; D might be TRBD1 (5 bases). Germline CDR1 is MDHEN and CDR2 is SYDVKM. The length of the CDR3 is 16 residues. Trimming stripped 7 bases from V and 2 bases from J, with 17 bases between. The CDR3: CASTPPGGATNEKLFF. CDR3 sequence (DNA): TGTGCCAGCACCCCCCCGGGAGGGGCGACTAATGAAAAACTGTTTTTT.

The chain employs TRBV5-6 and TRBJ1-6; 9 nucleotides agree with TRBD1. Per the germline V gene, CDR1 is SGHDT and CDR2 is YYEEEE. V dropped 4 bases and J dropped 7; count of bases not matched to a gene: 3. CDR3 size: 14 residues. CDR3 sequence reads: CASSPDRGNSPLHF. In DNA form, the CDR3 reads TGTGCCAGCAGCCCGGACAGGGGAAATTCACCCCTCCACTTT.

The DNA of the CDR3 is TGTGCCATCCTCAGGACAGTGATGAACACTGAAGCTTTCTTT. Amino acids: CAILRTVMNTEAFF. V usage is TRBV2 and J usage is TRBJ1-1, with D possibly TRBD1 on 6 matching bases. This CDR3 region has 14 residues. Looked up from germline, CDR1 is SNHLY and CDR2 is FYNNEI. V gave up 10 bases and J gave up 0 bases, with 15 bases separating them.

CDR3 DNA sequence: TGCAGTGCTCGTGACAGGGTATGGCAAGAGACCCAGTACTTC. This translates into CSARDRVWQETQYF. The chain links TRBV20-1 to TRBJ2-5, with TRBD1 identical over 7 bases. V lost 5 bases and J lost 2; bases outside the gene matches: 8. The CDR3 length is 14 residues. CDR1 is DFQATT and CDR2 is SNEGSKA in the germline V gene (reference sequence).

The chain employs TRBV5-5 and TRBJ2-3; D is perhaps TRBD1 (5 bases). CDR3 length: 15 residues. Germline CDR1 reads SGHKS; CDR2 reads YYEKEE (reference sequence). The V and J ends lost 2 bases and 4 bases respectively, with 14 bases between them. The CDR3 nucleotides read TGTGCCAGCAGCTTTTCAGGGCGCAGGGCAGATACGCAGTATTTT. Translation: CASSFSGRRADTQYF.

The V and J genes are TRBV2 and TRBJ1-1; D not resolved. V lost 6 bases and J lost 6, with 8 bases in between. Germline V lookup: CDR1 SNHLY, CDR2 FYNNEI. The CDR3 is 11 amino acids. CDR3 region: CASRISPEAFF. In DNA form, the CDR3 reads TGTGCCAGCAGAATTTCCCCTGAAGCTTTCTTT.

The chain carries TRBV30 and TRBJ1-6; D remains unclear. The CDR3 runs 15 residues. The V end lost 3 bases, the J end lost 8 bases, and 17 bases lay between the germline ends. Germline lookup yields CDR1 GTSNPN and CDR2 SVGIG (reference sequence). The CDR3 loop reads CAWSRYSGRDSPLHF. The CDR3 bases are TGTGCCTGGAGCAGGTATTCGGGGAGGGATTCACCCCTCCACTTT.